The source of this T cell receptor (beta chain) is a study of blood T cell repertoires in COVID-19. The table came from immunoSEQ multiplex PCR; TCRdb's copy has only in-frame clones and leaves some out. Seen here are about 410,000 clones, roughly 89% observed once, and the top ten hold 1.7%. The ends were cut back, 7 bases at V and 8 bases at J, with 20 bases in the middle. Germline V gives CDR1 MDHEN, CDR2 SYDVKM. There are 15 residues in the CDR3. Input material: PBMCs or T cells enriched from blood (not recorded which). The TCR originated in a woman aged 30 to 39 who had recovered from COVID-19. The chain is built from TRBV28 and TRBJ1-4; the D gene is possibly TRBD1 (6 bases). CDR3 nucleotide sequence: TGTGCCAGCACCCCTCGTGGGGGCGGGTACGAAAAACTGTTTTTT. It yields the protein CASTPRGGGYEKLFF.